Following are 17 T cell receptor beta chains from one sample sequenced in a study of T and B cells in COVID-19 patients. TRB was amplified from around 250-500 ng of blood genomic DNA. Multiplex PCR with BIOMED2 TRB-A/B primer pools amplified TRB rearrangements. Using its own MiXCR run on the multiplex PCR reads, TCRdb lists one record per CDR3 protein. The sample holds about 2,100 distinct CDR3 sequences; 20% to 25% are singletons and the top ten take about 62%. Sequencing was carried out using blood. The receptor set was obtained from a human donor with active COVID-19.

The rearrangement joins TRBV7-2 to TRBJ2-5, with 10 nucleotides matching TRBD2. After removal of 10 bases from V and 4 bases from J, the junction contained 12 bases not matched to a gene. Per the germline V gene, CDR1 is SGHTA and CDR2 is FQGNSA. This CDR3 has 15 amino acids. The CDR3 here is CATQGSSGSGETQYF. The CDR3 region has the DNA TGTGCCACCCAGGGATCTAGCGGGAGTGGAGAGACCCAGTACTTC.

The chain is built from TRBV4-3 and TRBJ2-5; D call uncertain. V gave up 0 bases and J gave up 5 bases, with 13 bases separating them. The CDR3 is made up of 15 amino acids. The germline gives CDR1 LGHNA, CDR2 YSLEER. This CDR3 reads CASSQESSIGETQYF. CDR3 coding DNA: TGCGCCAGCAGCCAAGAGAGCTCTATAGGCGAGACCCAGTACTTC.

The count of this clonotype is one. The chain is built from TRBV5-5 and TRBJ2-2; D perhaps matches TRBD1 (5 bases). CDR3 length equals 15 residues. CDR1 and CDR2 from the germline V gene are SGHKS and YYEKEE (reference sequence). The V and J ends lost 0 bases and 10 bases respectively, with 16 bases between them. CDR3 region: CASSLAGLNTKELFF. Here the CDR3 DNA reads TGTGCCAGCAGCTTGGCAGGGTTGAACACCAAGGAGCTGTTTTTT. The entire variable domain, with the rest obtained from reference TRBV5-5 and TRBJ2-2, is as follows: DAGVTQSPTHLIKTRGQQVTLRCSPISGHKSVSWYQQVLGQGPQFIFQYYEKEERGRGNFPDRFSARQFPNYSSELNVNALLLGDSALYLCASSLAGLNTKELFFGEGSRLTVL.

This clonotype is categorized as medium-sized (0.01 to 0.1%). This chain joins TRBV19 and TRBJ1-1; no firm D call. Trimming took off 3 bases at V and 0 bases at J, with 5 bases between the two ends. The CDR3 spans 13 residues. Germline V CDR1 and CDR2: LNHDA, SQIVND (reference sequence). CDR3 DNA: TGTGCCAGTAGTATCGCCCTGAACACTGAAGCTTTCTTT. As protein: CASSIALNTEAFF.

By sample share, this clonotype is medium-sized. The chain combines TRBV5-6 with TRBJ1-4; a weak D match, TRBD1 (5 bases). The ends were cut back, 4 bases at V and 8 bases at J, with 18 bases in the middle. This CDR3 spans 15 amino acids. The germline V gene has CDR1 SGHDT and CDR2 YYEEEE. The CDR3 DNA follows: TGTGCCAGCAGCCAGAACCGGGACTACAGCGAAAAACTGTTTTTT. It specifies CASSQNRDYSEKLFF.

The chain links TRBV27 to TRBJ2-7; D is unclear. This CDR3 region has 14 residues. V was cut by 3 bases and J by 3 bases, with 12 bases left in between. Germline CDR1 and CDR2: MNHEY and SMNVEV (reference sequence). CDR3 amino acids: CASSFSSGGYEQYF. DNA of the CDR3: TGTGCCAGCAGTTTTTCCAGTGGTGGCTACGAGCAGTACTTC.

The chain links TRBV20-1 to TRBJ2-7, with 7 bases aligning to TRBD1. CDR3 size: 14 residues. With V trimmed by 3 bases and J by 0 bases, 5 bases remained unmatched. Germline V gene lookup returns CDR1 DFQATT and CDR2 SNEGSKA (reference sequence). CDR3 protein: CSARSGTDSYEQYF. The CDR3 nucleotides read TGCAGTGCTAGGTCCGGGACAGACTCCTACGAGCAGTACTTC.

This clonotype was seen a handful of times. CDR3 in DNA: TGCAGTGCCGCACTCGGACTAGCGGGAGAGGGAGATACGCAGTATTTT. Its translation is CSAALGLAGEGDTQYF. This chain joins TRBV20-1 and TRBJ2-3; TRBD2 aligns across 13 bases. From germline, CDR1 is DFQATT and CDR2 SNEGSKA (reference sequence). There are 16 residues in the CDR3. The ends lost 6 bases at V and 5 bases at J; junction bases unmatched: 11.

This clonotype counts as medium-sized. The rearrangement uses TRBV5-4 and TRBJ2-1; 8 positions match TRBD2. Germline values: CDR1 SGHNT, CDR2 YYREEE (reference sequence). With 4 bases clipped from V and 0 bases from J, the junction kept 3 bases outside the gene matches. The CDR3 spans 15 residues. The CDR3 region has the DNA TGTGCCAGCAGCACGAGCGGGAGCTCCTACAATGAGCAGTTCTTC. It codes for CASSTSGSSYNEQFF.

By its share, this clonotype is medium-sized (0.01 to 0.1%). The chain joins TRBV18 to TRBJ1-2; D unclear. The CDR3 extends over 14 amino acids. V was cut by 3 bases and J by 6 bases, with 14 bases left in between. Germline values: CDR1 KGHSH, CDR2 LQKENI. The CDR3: CASSPKEGADGYTF. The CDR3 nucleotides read TGTGCCAGCTCACCGAAGGAGGGCGCGGATGGCTACACCTTC.

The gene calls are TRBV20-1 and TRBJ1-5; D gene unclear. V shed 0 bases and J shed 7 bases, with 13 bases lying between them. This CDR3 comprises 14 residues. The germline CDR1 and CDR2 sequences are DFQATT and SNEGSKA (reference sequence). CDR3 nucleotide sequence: TGCAGTGCTAGAGAGAGCGGACCCCAACAGCCCCAGCATTTT. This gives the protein CSARESGPQQPQHF.

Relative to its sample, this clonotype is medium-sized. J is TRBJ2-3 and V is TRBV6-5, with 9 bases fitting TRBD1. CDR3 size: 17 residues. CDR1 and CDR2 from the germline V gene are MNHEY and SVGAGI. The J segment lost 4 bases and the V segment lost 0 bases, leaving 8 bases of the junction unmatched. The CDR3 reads CASSYSGGTGTADTQYF. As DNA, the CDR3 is TGTGCCAGCAGTTACTCGGGGGGGACAGGGACGGCAGATACGCAGTATTTT.

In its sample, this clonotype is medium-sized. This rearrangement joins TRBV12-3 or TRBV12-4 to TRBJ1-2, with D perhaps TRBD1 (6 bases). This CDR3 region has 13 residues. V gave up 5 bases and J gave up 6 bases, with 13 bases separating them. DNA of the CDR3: TGTGCCAGCAGTGCCAACAGGGTGGATGGCTACACCTTC. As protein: CASSANRVDGYTF.

CDR3 sequence: CASSGTGNTGELFF. The DNA for the CDR3 is TGCGCCAGCAGTGGGACAGGGAACACCGGGGAGCTGTTTTTT. The rearrangement uses TRBV10-2 and TRBJ2-2; TRBD1 aligns across 7 bases. The CDR3 totals 14 residues. Trimming cost V 4 bases and J 1 base; bases outside gene matches: 0. Looked up from germline, CDR1 is WSHSY and CDR2 is SAAADI.

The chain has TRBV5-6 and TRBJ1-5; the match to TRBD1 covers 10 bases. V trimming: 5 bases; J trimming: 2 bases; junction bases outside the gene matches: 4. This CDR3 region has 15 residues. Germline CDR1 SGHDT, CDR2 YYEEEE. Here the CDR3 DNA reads TGTGCCAGCAGTCGACAGGGGGCGCGCAATCAGCCCCAGCATTTT. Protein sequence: CASSRQGARNQPQHF. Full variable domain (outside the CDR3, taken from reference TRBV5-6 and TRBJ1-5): DAGVTQSPTHLIKTRGQQVTLRCSPKSGHDTVSWYQQALGQGPQFIFQYYEEEERQRGNFPDRFSGHQFPNYSSELNVNALLLGDSALYLCASSRQGARNQPQHFGDGTRLSIL.

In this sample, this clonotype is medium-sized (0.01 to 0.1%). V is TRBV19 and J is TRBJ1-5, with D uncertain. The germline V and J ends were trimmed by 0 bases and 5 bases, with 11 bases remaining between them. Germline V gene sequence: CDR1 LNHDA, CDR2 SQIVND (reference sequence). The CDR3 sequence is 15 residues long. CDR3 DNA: TGTGCCAGTAGTATAGATGGTCGCAGCTATCAGCCCCAGCATTTT. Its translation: CASSIDGRSYQPQHF.

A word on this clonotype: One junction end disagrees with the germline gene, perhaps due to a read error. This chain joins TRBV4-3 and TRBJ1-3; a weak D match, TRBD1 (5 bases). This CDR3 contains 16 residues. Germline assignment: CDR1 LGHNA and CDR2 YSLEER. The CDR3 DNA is TGTGCCAGCAGCCAAGATTATCTCGGGGCGCGGAACACCATATATTTT. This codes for CASSQDYLGARNTIYF.